The text below deals with one T cell receptor beta chain. Its specificity is not known. TCRdb recomputed calls from the RT-PCR reads with MiXCR, one row per CDR3 protein. This sample has about 610,000 distinct CDR3 sequences; less than 15% occur once, and the top ten carry around 10%. The V end was cut by 6 bases, the J end by 3 bases, with 9 bases between. The CDR3 is 14 residues long. This sample was included in a study of response to subunit inactivated influenza vaccine. The study, taken as a whole, reports: The authors proposed limited new T cell recruitment per seasonal influenza vaccination.

The chain recombines TRBV12-3 or TRBV12-4 with TRBJ1-6; D call uncertain. The sequence derives from a man over 45 who received an inactivated influenza vaccine. The sample was PBMCs from blood, taken about 11 days after vaccination. The CDR3 coding sequence is TGTGCCAGCAGACATGACGGCTATAATTCACCCCTCCACTTT. It encodes CASRHDGYNSPLHF.